Presented here are 23 T cell receptor beta chains from one specimen sequenced in a study of blood T cell repertoires in COVID-19. Assay used: immunoSEQ multiplex PCR; TCRdb lists only in-frame clones, some missing. Of roughly 230,000 clones in the sample, about four fifths are singletons; the top ten hold approximately 3.6%. Sequencing was done on a sample of PBMCs or T cells enriched from blood (not recorded which). These receptors were taken from a man aged 45-65 years who had recovered from COVID-19.

This chain joins TRBV28 and TRBJ1-4; D ambiguous. This CDR3 has 14 amino acids. The V end lost 6 bases, the J end lost 0 bases, and 8 bases lay between the germline ends. CDR1 is MDHEN, CDR2 SYDVKM, per germline. The CDR3 nucleotides read TGTGCCAGCAGGCTAAAAGCAACTAATGAAAAACTGTTTTTT. Its translation is CASRLKATNEKLFF.

The V and J genes are TRBV18 and TRBJ1-1; the D gene is possibly TRBD1 (6 bases). The V end lost 2 bases, the J end lost 2 bases, and 9 bases lay between the germline ends. The CDR3 is 14 residues long. The germline CDR1 and CDR2 sequences are KGHSH and LQKENI. CDR3 bases: TGTGCCAGCTCACCAAAACAGGGAAACACTGAAGCTTTCTTT. Protein: CASSPKQGNTEAFF.

The chain joins TRBV7-2 to TRBJ2-7; D is possibly TRBD2 (6 bases). Germline lookup yields CDR1 SGHTA and CDR2 FQGNSA. There are 15 residues in the CDR3. Trimming took 5 bases from V and 4 from J, leaving 18 bases between them. The CDR3 sequence is CASSPRLGPGYEQYF. The CDR3 DNA reads TGTGCCAGCAGCCCGAGACTAGGACCCGGGTACGAGCAGTACTTC.

The gene calls are TRBV25-1 and TRBJ2-2, with 9 bases lining up with TRBD2. This CDR3 spans 16 amino acids. Germline V lookup: CDR1 MGHDK, CDR2 SYGVNS. Losses at the gene ends were 6 bases for V and 2 bases for J; bases not matched to a gene: 7. The CDR3 region is CASRYSGLANTGELFF. Written as DNA, the CDR3 is TGTGCCAGCAGGTATTCGGGACTAGCAAACACCGGGGAGCTGTTTTTT.

The chain carries TRBV3-1 (or the pseudogene TRBV3-2) and TRBJ1-2, with 7 bases matching TRBD1. V dropped 4 bases and J dropped 2; count of bases not matched to a gene: 7. Germline V lookup: CDR1 LGHDT, CDR2 YNNKEL (reference sequence). The CDR3 contains 15 residues. The CDR3 is CASSPSLDRNYGYTF. The CDR3 DNA is TGTGCCAGCAGCCCTTCGTTGGACAGGAACTATGGCTACACCTTC.

The chain combines TRBV5-1 with TRBJ2-1; the D is unclear. Between the trimmed V and J ends, which lost 0 bases and 0 bases, there was a span of 10 bases. Germline-derived CDR1 and CDR2 are SGHRS and YFSETQ. The CDR3 sequence is 16 residues long. Written as DNA, the CDR3 is TGCGCCAGCAGCTTGGGGGCGCAGAGCTCCTACAATGAGCAGTTCTTC. The encoded protein is CASSLGAQSSYNEQFF.

The genes are TRBV9 and TRBJ2-2, with D possibly being TRBD1 (5 bases). Germline-derived CDR1 and CDR2 are SGDLS and YYNGEE. The CDR3 consists of 14 residues. Between the trimmed V and J ends, which lost 0 bases and 6 bases, there was a span of 9 bases. CDR3 sequence: CASSVVSGSGELFF. The CDR3 region has the DNA TGTGCCAGCAGCGTAGTATCAGGGTCCGGGGAGCTGTTTTTT.

The chain has TRBV5-1 and TRBJ1-1; a possible D gene is TRBD1 (5 bases). Germline CDR1 reads SGHRS; CDR2 reads YFSETQ. Trimming stripped 0 bases from V and 4 bases from J, with 7 bases between. The CDR3 runs 13 residues. CDR3 amino acids: CASSLEGVTEAFF. CDR3 DNA: TGCGCCAGCAGCTTGGAAGGGGTCACTGAAGCTTTCTTT.

The V call is TRBV5-8, the J call TRBJ2-5; D uncertain. Germline loops: CDR1 SGHTS, CDR2 YDEGEE. The V gene lost 3 bases and the J gene lost 0 bases, with 18 bases spanning the gap. This CDR3 region has 17 residues. The CDR3: CASSSLTRQMYQETQYF. The CDR3 DNA follows: TGTGCCAGCAGCTCTCTCACGCGGCAGATGTACCAAGAGACCCAGTACTTC.

This clone was found a few times. The rearrangement uses TRBV3-1 (or the pseudogene TRBV3-2) and TRBJ1-2, with 8 bases identical to TRBD1. Looked up from germline, CDR1 is LGHDT and CDR2 is YNNKEL (reference sequence). The CDR3 contains 14 residues. V lost 3 bases to trimming and J lost 4 bases; unmatched junction nucleotides: 4. The CDR3 protein is CASSHPTGAYGYTF. The CDR3 DNA reads TGTGCCAGCAGCCACCCGACAGGGGCCTATGGCTACACCTTC.

This clone was seen a handful of times. The chain uses TRBV4-3 and TRBJ1-6; 8 nucleotides match TRBD1. Germline V CDR1 and CDR2: LGHNA, YSLEER. Unmatched junction bases numbered 5, after V lost 0 bases and J lost 7 bases. The CDR3 has 16 residues. The CDR3 loop reads CASSQEANRGNSPLHF. CDR3 sequence (DNA): TGCGCCAGCAGCCAAGAGGCAAACAGGGGGAATTCACCCCTCCACTTT.

The V and J genes are TRBV6-5 and TRBJ2-1, with 13 bases fitting TRBD2. This CDR3 spans 15 amino acids. With 5 bases clipped from V and 15 bases from J, the junction kept 13 bases outside the gene matches. The germline gives CDR1 MNHEY, CDR2 SVGAGI. The CDR3 coding sequence is TGTGCCAGCAGTCCAGCCGGGACTAGCGGGGAAACGGGGTTCTTC. Its protein is CASSPAGTSGETGFF.

This clone has a single count. This chain connects TRBV3-1 (or the pseudogene TRBV3-2) to TRBJ1-1, with D possibly matching TRBD1 (5 bases). Germline CDR1 reads LGHDT; CDR2 reads YNNKEL (reference sequence). Trimming took off 0 bases at V and 0 bases at J, with 8 bases between the two ends. The CDR3 spans 15 residues. The CDR3, as DNA: TGTGCCAGCAGCCAAGAGACAGTCCTGAACACTGAAGCTTTCTTT. Protein product: CASSQETVLNTEAFF.

The chain employs TRBV6-2 or TRBV6-3 and TRBJ2-7; 12 positions agree with TRBD1. The CDR3 loop spans 15 amino acids. J lost 5 bases, V lost 0 bases, and 2 bases had no gene match. Germline assignment: CDR1 MNHEY and CDR2 SVGEGT. The CDR3 DNA sequence: TGTGCCAGCAGTTACTCAGGGACAGGGGGCAACGAGCAGTACTTC. It is translated as CASSYSGTGGNEQYF.

The CDR3 DNA follows: TGTGCCTGGGGACTCTCGCAAGAGACCCAGTACTTC. This sequence encodes CAWGLSQETQYF. This sequence joins TRBV30 and TRBJ2-5, with D possibly TRBD2 on 5 matching bases. Germline CDR1 reads GTSNPN; CDR2 reads SVGIG (reference sequence). This CDR3 contains 12 residues. The V gene lost 5 bases and the J gene lost 2 bases, with 9 bases spanning the gap.

This rearrangement joins TRBV27 to TRBJ1-5; TRBD1 agrees at 9 bases. Germline CDR1 MNHEY, CDR2 SMNVEV (reference sequence). The CDR3 has 16 amino acids. The ends lost 0 bases at V and 6 bases at J; junction bases unmatched: 6. CDR3 amino acids: CASSLSTGGLGQPQHF. The CDR3 DNA reads TGTGCCAGCAGTTTATCTACAGGGGGCTTGGGTCAGCCCCAGCATTTT.

The V and J genes are TRBV10-1 and TRBJ1-3; TRBD1 aligns across 7 bases. The CDR3 covers 13 residues. The ends lost 8 bases at V and 0 bases at J; junction bases unmatched: 1. Germline-derived CDR1 and CDR2 are WNHNN and SYGVQD (reference sequence). As DNA, the CDR3 is TGCGCCAGCCGGGACAGCTCTGGAAACACCATATATTTT. This sequence encodes CASRDSSGNTIYF.

The rearrangement links TRBV10-1 to TRBJ2-2, with D uncertain. Germline CDR1 WNHNN, CDR2 SYGVQD (reference sequence). Trimming cost V 0 bases and J 8 bases, with 4 bases left between them. This CDR3 has 12 amino acids. The CDR3 protein is CASSESQGELFF. The CDR3 nucleotides are TGCGCCAGCAGTGAGTCGCAGGGGGAGCTGTTTTTT.

The chain carries TRBV28 and TRBJ2-7; perhaps TRBD1 as D (6 bases). In germline, CDR1 is MDHEN, CDR2 SYDVKM. Trimming cost V 6 bases and J 3 bases, with 12 bases left between them. The CDR3 sequence is 13 residues long. The DNA for the CDR3 is TGTGCCAGCAGGGGGGACAAAATCTACGAGCAGTACTTC. Amino acids: CASRGDKIYEQYF.

The rearrangement links TRBV9 to TRBJ2-3; TRBD2 might be the D (6 bases). The ends were cut back, 3 bases at V and 5 bases at J, with 13 bases in the middle. The CDR3 runs to 14 residues. The germline V gene encodes CDR1 SGDLS and CDR2 YYNGEE. For the CDR3, the DNA is TGTGCCAGCAGCGCCGCTCTCGGGGGAGATACGCAGTATTTT. It is translated as CASSAALGGDTQYF.

The J gene is TRBJ2-7, the V gene TRBV5-6; 10 nucleotides align to TRBD1. The CDR3 has 14 amino acids. V trimming: 5 bases; J trimming: 2 bases; junction bases outside the gene matches: 4. In germline, CDR1 is SGHDT, CDR2 YYEEEE. CDR3 in DNA: TGTGCCAGCAGTTACGGACAGGGGGCCTACGAGCAGTACTTC. This codes for CASSYGQGAYEQYF.

The chain joins TRBV3-1 (or the pseudogene TRBV3-2) to TRBJ2-5; a weak D match, TRBD1 (5 bases). The CDR3 length is 13 residues. Trimming stripped 5 bases from V and 2 bases from J, with 9 bases between. Germline assignment: CDR1 LGHDT and CDR2 YNNKEL (reference sequence). In DNA form, the CDR3 reads TGTGCCAGCAGCTCCGGACAACAAGAGACCCAGTACTTC. It encodes CASSSGQQETQYF.

V and J are TRBV5-1 and TRBJ2-3; TRBD2 is a possible D gene (6 bases). The V gene lost 0 bases and the J gene lost 3 bases, with 8 bases spanning the gap. Germline-derived CDR1 and CDR2 are SGHRS and YFSETQ. The CDR3 runs 14 residues. The CDR3 coding sequence is TGCGCCAGCAGCTTGGCCGGGGGAACAGATACGCAGTATTTT. This translates into CASSLAGGTDTQYF.